This T cell receptor (beta chain) was found in a study of blood T cell repertoires in COVID-19. The table came from immunoSEQ multiplex PCR; TCRdb's copy has only in-frame clones and leaves some out. This sample has over 150,000 clones, with 75% to 80% found just once. The clonotype originates from an older woman with acute or convalescent COVID-19. Input material: peripheral blood.

CDR3 sequence reads: CASSQNWGLSDSYNEQFF. The CDR3, as DNA: TGTGCCAGCAGCCAAAATTGGGGGCTATCGGATTCCTACAATGAGCAGTTCTTC. The rearrangement uses TRBV4-2 and TRBJ2-1, with D tentatively TRBD1 (6 bases). Germline CDR1 reads LGHNA; CDR2 reads YNFKEQ. V was clipped by 2 bases and J by 1 base, with 18 bases between them. CDR3 length: 18 amino acids.